This T cell receptor (beta chain) was recorded in a study of early T cells in non-severe SARS-CoV-2 infection. Study-level information: Bulk RNA taken from unsorted whole blood was sequenced, leaving chains unpaired. Study-level points and caveats: VDJdb matching, biased toward anti-spike CD8 responses, missed private and CD4 specificities.

cDNA molecules, individually, were tagged with unique molecular identifiers. Each CDR3 protein gets one entry after TCRdb re-called the 5' RACE reads with MiXCR. Counted here are tens of thousands of distinct CDR3 sequences, more than 3.5% occurring once; the ten biggest clones make up over 6.5%. The table lists this clonotype with a few counts. What it binds is unknown. The sequencing sample was made of whole blood. This receptor was obtained from an adult who was a healthcare worker with PCR-confirmed SARS-CoV-2 infection or an uninfected control (not recorded which).

The CDR3 protein is CASSPVGGAYEQYF. The CDR3 DNA reads as TGTGCCAGCAGTCCCGTGGGGGGCGCGTACGAGCAGTACTTC. The rearrangement uses TRBV6-5 and TRBJ2-7; TRBD1 or TRBD2 may be the D gene (6 bases each). The CDR3 spans 14 residues. Germline V gene data show CDR1 as MNHEY and CDR2 as SVGAGI. With 5 bases removed from V and 4 bases from J, the gap between germline ends came to 15 bases.